This TCR beta chain was sequenced in a study of beta chain features in type 1 diabetes. Germline V lookup: CDR1 MNHEY, CDR2 SVGAGI. There are 14 residues in the CDR3. V shed 6 bases and J 8 bases; nucleotides not matched to a gene: 8. Every isolated RNA sample was fully reverse transcribed, so sequencing captured expressed TCRB transcripts. Repertoires were generated with immunoSEQ multiplex PCR, while TCRdb's copy carries only in-frame clones and drops some. The sample contains 900,000 or so clones, roughly 17% of which appear only once. Sequencing was performed on naive CD4+ T cells from blood. The sequence was collected from a woman between 18 and 30 years old in good health. The chain is built from TRBV6-5 and TRBJ2-2; TRBD1 matches at 8 bases. CDR3 in DNA: TGTGCCAGCAGATTCGACAGGGGAACTGGGGAGCTGTTTTTT. As protein: CASRFDRGTGELFF.